These T cell receptor beta chains were read from a single sample in a study of identical twins. TCRdb analysed the 5' RACE reads with MiXCR anew, one entry per CDR3 protein. Of around 1.7 million distinct CDR3 sequences in the sample, roughly 35% are singletons; the top ten hold roughly 0.3%. Sequencing was performed on cord blood. The receptors here all came from a newborn girl in good health. Each CDR3 is given with its conserved first and last residue. Each record gives: clone size, V gene, J gene, D gene, CDR3 DNA, CDR3 protein. A D gene is named only where the DNA matches it firmly. Where a row states a size, it is once, few, many or the class of an expanded clone; other rows omit it.

.	TRBV28	TRBJ2-7	.	TGTGCCAGCAGTTTATGGTGGGTTTCCTACGAGCAGTACTTC	CASSLWWVSYEQYF
.	TRBV30	TRBJ1-1	.	TGTGCCTTACGGGGGTTTTTCACTGAAGCTTTCTTT	CALRGFFTEAFF
.	TRBV25-1	TRBJ2-4	.	TGTGCCAGCAGTGAGGGCAAAAACATTCAGTGCTTC	CASSEGKNIQCF
.	TRBV25-1	TRBJ2-1	TRBD2	TGTGCCAGCAGCTCGTCTAGCGGGAAGTACAATGAGCAGTTCTTC	CASSSSSGKYNEQFF
few	TRBV2	TRBJ1-1	.	TGTGCCAGCAGTAGACAACCCTGGAAGGCTTTCTTT	CASSRQPWKAFF
few	TRBV20-1	TRBJ2-1	.	TGCAGTGCTAGAGATCAATGGGGGGGGCCCGTTTATGAGCAGTTCTTC	CSARDQWGGPVYEQFF
.	TRBV7-9	TRBJ2-3	TRBD2	TGTGCCAGCAGTTCGACTAGCGGGGGGGCCACAGATACGCAGTATTTT	CASSSTSGGATDTQYF
few	TRBV28	TRBJ2-3	TRBD1	TGTGCCAGCAGTGCCCACCACAGGGGGCTTGGCACAGATACGCAGTATTTT	CASSAHHRGLGTDTQYF
many	TRBV7-2	TRBJ2-4	.	TGTGCCAGCAGCTTAGCGGGGTTAGCCAAAAACATTCAGTACTTC	CASSLAGLAKNIQYF
.	TRBV7-2	TRBJ1-5	.	TGTGCCAGCAGCCCCTTCCAGGGCAATCAGCCCCAGCATTTT	CASSPFQGNQPQHF
.	TRBV9	TRBJ2-7	TRBD2	TGTGCCAGCAGCGTTGGTCGGGGGGCCTACGAGCAGTACTTC	CASSVGRGAYEQYF
few	TRBV7-2	TRBJ2-5	.	TGTGCCAGCAGCTTAGGGACTAATTCTCTGTACCAAGAGACCCAGTACTTC	CASSLGTNSLYQETQYF
few	TRBV13	TRBJ2-7	.	TGTGCCAGCAGCTTAGATGGGACACTCTACGAGCAGTACTTC	CASSLDGTLYEQYF
few	TRBV27	TRBJ1-1	.	TGTGCCAGCAGTTTGCGCGGACAGCGAGTGAACACTGAAGCTTTCTTT	CASSLRGQRVNTEAFF
few	TRBV29-1	TRBJ1-2	TRBD1	TGCAGCGTTGTAAGGACAGGCTATGGCTACACCTTC	CSVVRTGYGYTF
.	TRBV10-3	TRBJ1-6	.	TGTGCCATCAGAGGGGCTGATAATTCACCCCTCCACTTT	CAIRGADNSPLHF
.	TRBV29-1	TRBJ1-1	.	TGCAGCGTTGAACTGGCAGGGTCGGACACTGAAGCTTTCTTT	CSVELAGSDTEAFF
.	TRBV11-1	TRBJ2-5	TRBD1	TGTGCCAGCAGCTTCCTCGGGACAGGTGCCCAAGAGACCCAGTACTTC	CASSFLGTGAQETQYF
few	TRBV10-3	TRBJ2-7	.	TGTGCCATCAGTGAAGGTCTATTTTACTACGAGCAGTACTTC	CAISEGLFYYEQYF
.	TRBV20-1	TRBJ2-7	.	TGCAGTGCTGTAAGGACAGACTCCTACGAGCAGTACTTC	CSAVRTDSYEQYF
few	TRBV3-1	TRBJ1-6	.	TGTGCCAGCAGCCACCTGACAGTAAATTCACCCCTCCACTTT	CASSHLTVNSPLHF
many	TRBV28	TRBJ2-7	.	TGTGCCAGCAGTTTACTGGACAGTCCCTACGAGCAGTACTTC	CASSLLDSPYEQYF
.	TRBV5-1	TRBJ2-7	.	TGCGCCAGCAGCTTGGAGGGACATCCCTACAATGAGCAGTACTTC	CASSLEGHPYNEQYF
many	TRBV10-3	TRBJ2-1	.	TGTGCCATCAGTGAGAGATACAATGAGCAGTTCTTC	CAISERYNEQFF
.	TRBV13	TRBJ1-4	.	TGTGCCAGCAGCTTCCGAATCCCTAATGAAAAACTGTTTTTT	CASSFRIPNEKLFF
.	TRBV10-3	TRBJ2-7	.	TGTGCCATCCGGGCCGATGGGTACGCCTACAATGAGCAGTACTTC	CAIRADGYAYNEQYF
few	TRBV28	TRBJ2-2	TRBD2	TGTGCCAGCAGTTTCCGGACTAGCGGGCCGAACACCGGGGAGCTGTTTTTT	CASSFRTSGPNTGELFF